Included here is one T cell receptor (beta chain) sequence, with context. This specimen belongs to a study of OX40 agonist ivuxolimab in advanced cancers. The method was immunoSEQ multiplex PCR; TCRdb's version includes in-frame clones alone and lacks a portion of them. The table has about 91,000 clones, around 80% seen once; the top ten hold about 1.1%. The sequences come from CD4+ or CD8+ T cells sorted from blood, collected in a trial of the OX40 agonist ivuxolimab. The source of this sequence is an adult with an advanced solid tumor such as melanoma, head and neck, liver or kidney cancer.

CDR3 residues: CASSLVTGMNTEAFF. CDR3 DNA sequence: TGCGCCAGCAGCTTGGTGACAGGAATGAACACTGAAGCTTTCTTT. The genes are TRBV5-1 and TRBJ1-1; a possible D gene is TRBD1 (6 bases). The germline V gene has CDR1 SGHRS and CDR2 YFSETQ. The V end lost 0 bases, the J end lost 0 bases, and 9 bases lay between the germline ends. The CDR3 length is 15 residues.